This T cell receptor beta chain was captured by sequencing in a study of T cells in localized non-small cell lung cancer. Broader study findings: There was higher T cell clonality in uninvolved adjacent lung than in tumor, and it was highest there. Paired adjacent lung recovered a median approximately 57 of the top 100 tumor clones. Those with higher blood T cell density had longer overall survival. One tumor region alone was sequenced, and heterogeneity therefore remains possible.

With 6 bases clipped from V and 3 bases from J, the junction kept 6 bases outside the gene matches. CDR3 length equals 15 residues. Germline-derived CDR1 and CDR2 are LNHDA and SQIVND (reference sequence). TCRdb's copy holds only in-frame clones and misses some; the assay was immunoSEQ multiplex PCR. The data hold about 72,000 clones, with roughly four fifths observed a single time. For this clone: Its antigen is unknown.

V and J are TRBV19 and TRBJ2-3; TRBD2 matches at 10 bases. Sample: peripheral blood, taken before any cancer treatment. This TCR was recovered from a female donor older than 55 with stage I lung adenocarcinoma. The CDR3 sequence: CASRSSGRITDTQYF. The CDR3 nucleotides are TGTGCCAGTAGAAGTAGCGGGAGGATAACAGATACGCAGTATTTT. The complete variable domain, with remaining parts taken from reference TRBV19 and TRBJ2-3, reads DGGITQSPKYLFRKEGQNVTLSCEQNLNHDAMYWYRQDPGQGLRLIYYSQIVNDFQKGDIAEGYSVSREKKESFPLTVTSAQKNPTAFYLCASRSSGRITDTQYFGPGTRLTVL.